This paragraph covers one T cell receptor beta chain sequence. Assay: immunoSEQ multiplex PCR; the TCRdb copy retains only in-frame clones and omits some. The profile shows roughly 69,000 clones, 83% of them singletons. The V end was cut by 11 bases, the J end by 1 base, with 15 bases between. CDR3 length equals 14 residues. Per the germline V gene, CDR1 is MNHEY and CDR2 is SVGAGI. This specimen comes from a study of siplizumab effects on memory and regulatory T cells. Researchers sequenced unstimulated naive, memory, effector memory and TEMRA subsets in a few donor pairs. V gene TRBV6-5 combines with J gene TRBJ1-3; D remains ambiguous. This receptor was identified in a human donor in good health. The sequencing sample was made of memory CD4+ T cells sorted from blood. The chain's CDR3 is CAGSWGESGNTIYF. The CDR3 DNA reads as TGTGCCGGCTCATGGGGAGAGTCTGGAAACACCATATATTTT.